The 25 T cell receptor beta chains below were found in one sample sequenced in a study of blood T cell repertoires in COVID-19. The data were produced by immunoSEQ multiplex PCR, yet TCRdb's version contains in-frame clones alone and is incomplete. The profile shows 45,000 to 55,000 clones, roughly 88% of them singletons. Source material: peripheral blood. The source is a human donor in a cohort sampled during active COVID-19.

V usage is TRBV15 and J usage is TRBJ2-1; 13 bases line up with TRBD2. Germline trimming cut 3 bases from V and 8 bases from J; bases unmatched to any gene: 13. The length of the CDR3 is 18 residues. The germline V gene encodes CDR1 LNHNV and CDR2 YYDKDF (reference sequence). The CDR3 here is CATSSPGLAGERGHEQFF. In DNA form, the CDR3 reads TGTGCCACCAGCAGTCCTGGACTAGCGGGAGAGAGGGGGCATGAGCAGTTCTTC. Supplemented by reference TRBV15 and TRBJ2-1, the full variable domain reads DAMVIQNPRYQVTQFGKPVTLSCSQTLNHNVMYWYQQKSSQAPKLLFHYYDKDFNNEADTPDNFQSRRPNTSFCFLDIRSPGLGDTAMYLCATSSPGLAGERGHEQFFGPGTRLTVL.

The chain is built from TRBV10-3 and TRBJ1-2; the D is unclear. Germline V gene sequence: CDR1 ENHRY, CDR2 SYGVKD. The CDR3 totals 13 residues. Trimming removed 9 bases from V and 1 base from J, with 12 bases in between. The CDR3 is CAITADGNYGYTF. The CDR3 DNA follows: TGTGCCATTACAGCCGATGGTAACTATGGCTACACCTTC.

The rearrangement links TRBV11-2 to TRBJ2-7, with D possibly TRBD1 on 6 matching bases. The CDR3 consists of 16 residues. Germline CDR1 SGHAT, CDR2 FQNNGV. V lost 1 base, J lost 3 bases, and 16 bases lay in between. The CDR3 sequence: CASSLAVRGSLYEQYF. In nucleotides, the CDR3 is TGTGCCAGCAGCTTAGCGGTCAGGGGATCCCTCTACGAGCAGTACTTC. The full variable domain, its missing parts supplied by reference TRBV11-2 and TRBJ2-7, is EAGVAQSPRYKIIEKRQSVAFWCNPISGHATLYWYQQILGQGPKLLIQFQNNGVVDDSQLPKDRFSAERLKGVDSTLKIQPAKLEDSAVYLCASSLAVRGSLYEQYFGPGTRLTVT.

The genes are TRBV19 and TRBJ2-7; a weak D match, TRBD1 (6 bases). The CDR3 contains 14 residues. The V end lost 3 bases, the J end lost 3 bases, and 12 bases lay between the germline ends. Looked up from germline, CDR1 is LNHDA and CDR2 is SQIVND (reference sequence). CDR3 nucleotide sequence: TGTGCCAGTAGTATGGGGGCGTCCTACTACGAGCAGTACTTC. Translated, it gives CASSMGASYYEQYF.

This clone was seen a handful of times. The chain joins TRBV7-9 to TRBJ1-6; 7 nucleotides line up with TRBD1. In germline, CDR1 is SEHNR, CDR2 FQNEAQ (reference sequence). With V trimmed by 6 bases and J by 10 bases, 12 bases remained unmatched. This CDR3 has 15 amino acids. The CDR3 DNA sequence: TGTGCCAGCAGTTTTAGGACAGGCTCAGGCTCACCCCTCCACTTT. This encodes CASSFRTGSGSPLHF.

V and J are TRBV19 and TRBJ2-7; TRBD1 is a possible D gene (5 bases). The V end lost 5 bases, the J end lost 5 bases, and 19 bases lay between the germline ends. CDR1 is LNHDA and CDR2 is SQIVND in the germline V gene (reference sequence). This CDR3 has 15 residues. The CDR3 nucleotides are TGTGCCAGTAGTGTATATGAGGCAGGCAGGGACGAGCAGTACTTC. Protein sequence: CASSVYEAGRDEQYF.

The V gene is TRBV7-9, the J gene TRBJ1-2; 12 positions match TRBD1. This CDR3 has 16 residues. V shed 5 bases, J shed 3 bases, and the junction held 7 bases outside the gene matches. Germline V CDR1 and CDR2: SEHNR, FQNEAQ (reference sequence). CDR3 nucleotide sequence: TGTGCCAGCAGCCCCGGGACAGGGGGCTCCTACTATGGCTACACCTTC. Encoded protein: CASSPGTGGSYYGYTF.

The rearrangement joins TRBV7-9 to TRBJ2-1, with 11 bases that match TRBD2. V trimming: 3 bases; J trimming: 5 bases; junction bases outside the gene matches: 6. CDR1 SEHNR and CDR2 FQNEAQ come from the germline V gene (reference sequence). CDR3 length equals 16 residues. The CDR3 coding sequence is TGTGCCAGCAGCTTCGGGACTAGCGGACGAAACAATGAGCAGTTCTTC. It specifies CASSFGTSGRNNEQFF.

The rearrangement links TRBV27 to TRBJ2-7; 7 bases are shared with TRBD1. CDR3 length: 14 amino acids. With V trimmed by 3 bases and J by 3 bases, 5 bases remained unmatched. CDR1 is MNHEY and CDR2 is SMNVEV in the germline V gene (reference sequence). CDR3 region: CASSFDRQGYEQYF. The CDR3 DNA sequence: TGTGCCAGCAGTTTTGATAGACAGGGCTACGAGCAGTACTTC.

J is TRBJ2-7 and V is TRBV9, with TRBD2 identical over 13 bases. Trimming at V came to 0 bases and at J to 6 bases, leaving 3 bases not matched to a gene. Germline V lookup: CDR1 SGDLS, CDR2 YYNGEE. This CDR3 is built from 15 residues. The CDR3 DNA is TGTGCCAGCAGCGTAGGGACTAGCGGGAGAGGCGAGCAGTACTTC. Encoded protein: CASSVGTSGRGEQYF.

The chain joins TRBV28 to TRBJ1-4; D is possibly TRBD1 (5 bases). Looked up from germline, CDR1 is MDHEN and CDR2 is SYDVKM. Trimming took 6 bases from V and 3 from J, leaving 14 bases between them. The CDR3 runs to 15 residues. The CDR3 region is CASRNQGLANEKLFF. CDR3 DNA: TGTGCCAGCAGAAATCAGGGACTAGCTAATGAAAAACTGTTTTTT.

The chain uses TRBV19 and TRBJ2-7, with a weak D call TRBD2 (5 bases). V lost 3 bases, J lost 5 bases, and 8 bases lay in between. The length of the CDR3 is 12 residues. Germline values: CDR1 LNHDA, CDR2 SQIVND (reference sequence). CDR3 sequence: CASSIEGDEQYF. Here the CDR3 DNA reads TGTGCCAGTAGTATTGAGGGAGACGAGCAGTACTTC.

The V and J genes are TRBV24-1 and TRBJ2-1; D uncertain. Trimming shortened V by 7 bases and J by 9 bases, and 12 bases separated the two germline ends. Germline CDR1 is KGHDR and CDR2 is SFDVKD. The CDR3 is made up of 12 amino acids. DNA for the CDR3: TGTGCCACCAGCCCTACCCCGGGTGAGCAGTTCTTC. As protein: CATSPTPGEQFF.

The gene calls are TRBV28 and TRBJ1-3, with 7 bases that match TRBD1. Germline V gene data show CDR1 as MDHEN and CDR2 as SYDVKM. The junction had 3 bases not matched to a gene; V was cut back by 9 bases and J by 1 base. The CDR3 contains 13 residues. CDR3: CARGTASGNTIYF. CDR3 DNA sequence: TGTGCCAGGGGGACAGCGTCTGGAAACACCATATATTTT. Full variable domain (remainder filled in from reference TRBV28 and TRBJ1-3): DVKVTQSSRYLVKRTGEKVFLECVQDMDHENMFWYRQDPGLGLRLIYFSYDVKMKEKGDIPEGYSVSREKKERFSLILESASTNQTSMYLCARGTASGNTIYFGEGSWLTVV.

This clone was counted only a few times. The CDR3 loop reads CASRLGLGRDHYGYTF. The CDR3 DNA is TGTGCAAGTCGCTTGGGATTAGGGCGGGACCACTATGGCTACACCTTC. The chain carries TRBV12-2 and TRBJ1-2. TRBV12-2 is flagged as a pseudogene. This CDR3 spans 16 amino acids.

The rearrangement joins TRBV7-8 to TRBJ2-1; TRBD1 agrees at 7 bases. After removal of 4 bases from V and 8 bases from J, the junction contained 2 bases not matched to a gene. This CDR3 contains 12 residues. The germline V gene encodes CDR1 SGHVS and CDR2 FQNEAQ. CDR3 bases: TGTGCCAGCAGCTGGACAGGCCATGAGCAGTTCTTC. It yields the protein CASSWTGHEQFF.

The rearrangement joins TRBV19 to TRBJ2-1, with 8 bases identical to TRBD2. Trimming removed 4 bases from V and 6 bases from J; junction bases left unmatched: 5. The V gene's germline CDR1 is LNHDA and CDR2 SQIVND (reference sequence). This CDR3 comprises 14 residues. Here the CDR3 DNA reads TGTGCCAGTAGTAGAGGGACTAGGGGCAATGAGCAGTTCTTC. Translated, it gives CASSRGTRGNEQFF.

This clone was counted a few times. V and J are TRBV29-1 and TRBJ1-2; 7 positions match TRBD1. Germline-derived CDR1 and CDR2 are SQVTM and ANQGSEA. V shed 6 bases and J 9 bases; nucleotides not matched to a gene: 10. The CDR3 totals 12 residues. The CDR3 nucleotides are TGCAGCGTCGAGACAGGGTCCAGTCGCTACACCTTC. The encoded protein is CSVETGSSRYTF.

The chain couples TRBV6-5 to TRBJ2-1; TRBD2 is a possible D gene (5 bases). The V end was cut by 7 bases, the J end by 7 bases, with 8 bases between. The CDR3 is made up of 11 amino acids. The germline V gene has CDR1 MNHEY and CDR2 SVGAGI. The CDR3 spells CASTLANEQFF. The CDR3 DNA is TGTGCCAGCACCCTAGCAAATGAGCAGTTCTTC.

The chain recombines TRBV18 with TRBJ1-3; D perhaps matches TRBD1 (6 bases). Trimming removed 4 bases from V and 5 bases from J, with 12 bases in between. CDR3 size: 14 residues. The V gene's germline CDR1 is KGHSH and CDR2 LQKENI. The CDR3 sequence: CASSRTDNRNTIYF. The CDR3 DNA follows: TGTGCCAGCTCACGGACAGATAATAGAAACACCATATATTTT.

The chain carries TRBV5-6 and TRBJ2-2; 10 bases match TRBD2. Per germline, CDR1 SGHDT and CDR2 YYEEEE. Germline trimming cut 0 bases from V and 4 bases from J; bases unmatched to any gene: 6. The CDR3 has 17 amino acids. CDR3 bases: TGTGCCAGCAGCTTGGCCAGGCTAGCGGGGGTCACCGGGGAGCTGTTTTTT. It translates to CASSLARLAGVTGELFF. Full variable domain (missing parts from reference TRBV5-6 and TRBJ2-2): DAGVTQSPTHLIKTRGQQVTLRCSPKSGHDTVSWYQQALGQGPQFIFQYYEEEERQRGNFPDRFSGHQFPNYSSELNVNALLLGDSALYLCASSLARLAGVTGELFFGEGSRLTVL.

This chain joins TRBV5-1 and TRBJ2-1, with 10 bases that match TRBD1. Trimming removed 1 base from V and 10 bases from J; junction bases left unmatched: 5. Germline CDR1 reads SGHRS; CDR2 reads YFSETQ. The length of the CDR3 is 14 residues. CDR3: CASSLRVDRGEQFF. Written as DNA, the CDR3 is TGCGCCAGCAGCTTGAGGGTGGACAGGGGGGAGCAGTTCTTC.

The J gene is TRBJ1-1, the V gene TRBV5-5, with 8 bases fitting TRBD1. The germline gives CDR1 SGHKS, CDR2 YYEKEE (reference sequence). This CDR3 is 14 amino acids long. Losses at the gene ends were 1 base for V and 5 bases for J; bases not matched to a gene: 4. CDR3 loop: CASSLLQGGTEAFF. CDR3 coding DNA: TGTGCCAGCAGCTTGTTACAGGGGGGGACTGAAGCTTTCTTT. The full variable domain, rest sourced from reference TRBV5-5 and TRBJ1-1, is DAGVTQSPTHLIKTRGQQVTLRCSPISGHKSVSWYQQVLGQGPQFIFQYYEKEERGRGNFPDRFSARQFPNYSSELNVNALLLGDSALYLCASSLLQGGTEAFFGQGTRLTVV.

The chain combines TRBV7-3 with TRBJ2-3; 11 nucleotides match TRBD2. J gave up 2 bases and V 5 bases, and 6 bases lay outside the gene matches. The germline V gene encodes CDR1 SGHTA and CDR2 FQGTGA. The CDR3 runs to 16 residues. CDR3 in DNA: TGTGCCAGCAGCCTCATAGCGGGAGGGCCCACAGATACGCAGTATTTT. It encodes CASSLIAGGPTDTQYF.

This clone has a single count. V and J are TRBV28 and TRBJ2-5; D is possibly TRBD2 (5 bases). The CDR3 runs to 12 residues. The germline V and J ends were trimmed by 8 bases and 2 bases, with 9 bases remaining between them. The germline V gene has CDR1 MDHEN and CDR2 SYDVKM. The CDR3 reads CASLSGQETQYF. The DNA for the CDR3 is TGTGCCAGCCTGAGCGGTCAAGAGACCCAGTACTTC.